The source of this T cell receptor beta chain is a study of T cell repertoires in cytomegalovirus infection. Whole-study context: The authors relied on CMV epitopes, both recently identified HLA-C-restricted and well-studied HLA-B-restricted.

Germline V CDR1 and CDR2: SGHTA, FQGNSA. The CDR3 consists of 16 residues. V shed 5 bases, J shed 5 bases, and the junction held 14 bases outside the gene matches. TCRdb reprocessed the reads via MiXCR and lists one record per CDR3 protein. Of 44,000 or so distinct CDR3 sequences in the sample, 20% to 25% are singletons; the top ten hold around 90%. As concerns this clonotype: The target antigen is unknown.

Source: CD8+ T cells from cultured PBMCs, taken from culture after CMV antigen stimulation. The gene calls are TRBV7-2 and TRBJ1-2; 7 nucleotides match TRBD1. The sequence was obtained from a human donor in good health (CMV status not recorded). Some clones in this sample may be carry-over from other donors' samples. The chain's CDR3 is CASSHGRGLEIYGYTF. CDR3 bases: TGTGCCAGCAGCCATGGCAGGGGGTTGGAGATTTATGGCTACACCTTC.